These T cell receptor beta chains were read from a single sample in a study of regulatory T cells in long-lasting Graves disease. One entry per CDR3 protein, called by TCRdb with MiXCR from the multiplex PCR reads. The repertoire includes around 340,000 distinct CDR3 sequences, roughly a fifth of them detected once, and about 29% sits in the top ten. The specimen comprised peripheral blood mononuclear cells (PBMCs), sampled when the disease was refractory, from a patient treated with antithyroid drugs. These receptor sequences come from a female donor with Graves disease. Each CDR3 is given with its conserved first and last residue. D genes are given only for firm matches. Some rows have no size entry. The others give once, few or many, or a class for an expanded clone.

V,D,J,size,CDR3,DNA
TRBV12-3/TRBV12-4,-,TRBJ2-5,many,CASSFISQETQYF,TGTGCCAGCAGTTTTATCAGTCAAGAGACCCAGTACTTC
TRBV10-3,-,TRBJ2-7,few,CAISESGRGNEQYF,TGTGCCATCAGTGAGTCGGGCAGGGGAAACGAGCAGTACTTC
TRBV11-2,TRBD1,TRBJ1-1,many,CASSPRRGLDTEAFF,TGTGCCAGCAGCCCGCGCAGGGGGCTGGACACTGAAGCTTTCTTT
TRBV7-2,TRBD1,TRBJ1-1,-,CASSTRTGGTEAFF,TGTGCCAGCAGCACCCGGACAGGGGGCACTGAAGCTTTCTTT
TRBV5-1,-,TRBJ1-1,-,CASSPGGGLDTEAFF,TGCGCCAGCAGCCCCGGAGGGGGGCTTGACACTGAAGCTTTCTTT
TRBV6-1,TRBD1,TRBJ1-1,many,CASRTGVGTEAFF,TGTGCCAGCAGAACAGGGGTCGGCACTGAAGCTTTCTTT
TRBV27,TRBD2,TRBJ2-7,-,CASSESSGRAFEQYF,TGTGCCAGCAGTGAATCTAGCGGGAGGGCCTTTGAGCAGTACTTC
TRBV24-1,-,TRBJ1-2,-,CATSAPGRDDYGYTF,TGTGCCACCAGTGCCCCGGGCAGGGATGACTATGGCTACACCTTC
TRBV14,-,TRBJ1-6,-,CASSQDFGSYNSPLHF,TGTGCCAGCAGCCAAGATTTTGGCTCCTATAATTCACCCCTCCACTTT
TRBV10-2,TRBD1,TRBJ1-2,many,CASTYVGPDRDYGYTF,TGCGCCAGCACCTACGTCGGGCCCGACAGGGACTATGGCTACACCTTC
TRBV6-5,-,TRBJ1-5,many,CASSYSPYNQPQHF,TGTGCCAGCAGTTACTCGCCGTACAATCAGCCCCAGCATTTT
TRBV20-1,-,TRBJ1-5,many,CSASRQRNQPQHF,TGCAGTGCTAGTAGACAGCGAAATCAGCCCCAGCATTTT
TRBV20-1,-,TRBJ2-5,few,CSARRRGETQYF,TGCAGTGCCCGACGGAGGGGGGAGACCCAGTACTTC
TRBV20-1,-,TRBJ1-5,many,CSATTGTPRPQHF,TGCAGTGCTACCACAGGGACCCCTCGGCCCCAGCATTTT
TRBV12-3/TRBV12-4,TRBD2,TRBJ2-1,few,CASSFGGRATYNEQFF,TGTGCCAGCAGTTTTGGCGGGAGGGCTACTTACAATGAGCAGTTCTTC
TRBV24-1,-,TRBJ1-2,many,CATSDPGGDNYGYTF,TGTGCCACCAGTGACCCCGGAGGTGATAACTATGGCTACACCTTC
TRBV20-1,-,TRBJ2-1,-,CSARDQGSYNEQFF,TGCAGTGCTAGAGACCAGGGGTCCTACAATGAGCAGTTCTTC
TRBV19,TRBD1,TRBJ1-6,-,CASHRGNSPLHF,TGTGCCAGCCACAGGGGAAATTCACCCCTCCACTTT
TRBV18,TRBD1,TRBJ1-2,few,CASSPDRTGGYGYTF,TGTGCCAGCTCACCCGATAGGACAGGGGGATATGGCTACACCTTC
TRBV20-1,-,TRBJ1-3,-,CSARDGAGNTIYF,TGCAGTGCTCGGGATGGGGCCGGAAACACCATATATTTT
TRBV2,-,TRBJ1-1,many,CASSSPPGLLNTEAFF,TGTGCCAGCAGTTCTCCTCCAGGACTACTGAACACTGAAGCTTTCTTT
TRBV12-3/TRBV12-4,-,TRBJ2-2,-,CATNFLTDPGELFF,TGTGCCACCAACTTCTTAACGGATCCCGGGGAGCTGTTTTTT
TRBV6-1,-,TRBJ1-2,few,CASSEEGSYYGYTF,TGTGCCAGCAGTGAAGAGGGCAGTTACTATGGCTACACCTTC
TRBV6-1,-,TRBJ1-5,-,CASSGQDLNQPQHF,TGTGCCAGCAGTGGTCAGGACCTCAATCAGCCCCAGCATTTT
TRBV11-2,TRBD2,TRBJ2-1,-,CASSLAGSGGYNEQFF,TGTGCCAGCAGCTTAGCAGGTAGCGGGGGGTACAATGAGCAGTTCTTC
TRBV28,-,TRBJ2-2,-,CASSDITGELFF,TGTGCCAGCAGCGATATCACCGGGGAGCTGTTTTTT
TRBV29-1,-,TRBJ2-3,-,CSVREGMGDTQYF,TGCAGCGTTCGAGAGGGGATGGGTGATACGCAGTATTTT
TRBV4-1,-,TRBJ2-5,few,CASSQPGRQETQYF,TGCGCCAGCAGCCAACCGGGCCGCCAAGAGACCCAGTACTTC
TRBV12-3/TRBV12-4,TRBD1,TRBJ1-2,many,CASSVGDSYGYTF,TGTGCCAGCAGTGTGGGGGACAGCTATGGCTACACCTTC
TRBV2,TRBD1,TRBJ2-5,many,CASTLDRGETQYF,TGTGCCAGCACCCTAGACAGGGGAGAGACCCAGTACTTC
TRBV11-1,TRBD2,TRBJ2-1,-,CASSSAASGAYNEQFF,TGTGCCAGCAGCTCGGCGGCTAGCGGTGCCTACAATGAGCAGTTCTTC
TRBV2,TRBD1,TRBJ1-5,many,CASSEAGQSNQPQHF,TGTGCCAGCAGTGAAGCGGGACAGAGCAATCAGCCCCAGCATTTT
TRBV7-9,-,TRBJ2-2,-,CASTPNRNTGELFF,TGTGCCAGTACCCCTAACAGAAACACCGGGGAGCTGTTTTTT
TRBV6-1,-,TRBJ2-7,many,CASGRTISPFYEQYF,TGTGCCAGCGGAAGGACGATTTCCCCCTTCTACGAGCAGTACTTC
TRBV10-2,-,TRBJ1-3,-,CASSERGQGSGNTIYF,TGCGCCAGCAGTGAGAGGGGACAAGGATCTGGAAACACCATATATTTT
TRBV7-2,-,TRBJ2-4,many,CASSLVSGLAKNIQYF,TGTGCCAGCAGCTTAGTGTCAGGGCTAGCCAAAAACATTCAGTACTTC
TRBV12-3/TRBV12-4,-,TRBJ1-1,many,CASSKHWGTSRTEAFF,TGTGCCAGCAGCAAACACTGGGGTACCTCGAGGACTGAAGCTTTCTTT
TRBV3-1,-,TRBJ1-6,many,CASSQVGGSPLHF,TGTGCCAGCAGCCAAGTTGGGGGATCACCCCTCCACTTT
TRBV6-1,TRBD2,TRBJ2-5,few,CASSVSLTSGATTYWGTQYF,TGTGCCAGCAGTGTCTCTCTGACTAGCGGGGCCACCACCTACTGGGGGACCCAGTACTTC
TRBV10-3,TRBD1,TRBJ2-7,many,CAISAGRTGDEQYF,TGTGCCATCAGCGCCGGAAGGACAGGGGACGAGCAGTACTTC
TRBV3-1,-,TRBJ1-5,-,CASRSGSIGPQHF,TGTGCCAGCAGGTCAGGGTCCATAGGACCCCAGCATTTT
TRBV24-1,-,TRBJ1-3,few,CATSDPQISGNTIYF,TGTGCCACCAGTGATCCCCAAATCTCTGGAAACACCATATATTTT
TRBV20-1,-,TRBJ2-7,few,CSAIWGGSYEQYF,TGCAGTGCTATTTGGGGCGGCTCCTACGAGCAGTACTTC
TRBV5-1,-,TRBJ1-4,many,CASSLSPTNEKLFF,TGCGCCAGCAGCTTATCCCCAACTAATGAAAAACTGTTTTTT
TRBV20-1,-,TRBJ2-5,once,CSALTTRPRQETQYF,TGCAGTGCTTTAACAACGAGACCCCGACAAGAGACCCAGTACTTC
TRBV30,-,TRBJ1-1,few,CAWILEPRLNTEAFF,TGTGCCTGGATTCTCGAACCCAGGTTGAACACTGAAGCTTTCTTT
TRBV2,-,TRBJ2-2,-,CASSQQGLNTGELFF,TGTGCCAGCAGTCAACAGGGTCTAAACACCGGGGAGCTGTTTTTT
TRBV19,-,TRBJ1-5,-,CASTSALNQPQHF,TGTGCCAGTACGTCAGCTTTAAATCAGCCCCAGCATTTT
TRBV28,TRBD1,TRBJ2-5,many,CASSLGTEETQYF,TGTGCTAGCAGCTTAGGGACAGAAGAGACCCAGTACTTC